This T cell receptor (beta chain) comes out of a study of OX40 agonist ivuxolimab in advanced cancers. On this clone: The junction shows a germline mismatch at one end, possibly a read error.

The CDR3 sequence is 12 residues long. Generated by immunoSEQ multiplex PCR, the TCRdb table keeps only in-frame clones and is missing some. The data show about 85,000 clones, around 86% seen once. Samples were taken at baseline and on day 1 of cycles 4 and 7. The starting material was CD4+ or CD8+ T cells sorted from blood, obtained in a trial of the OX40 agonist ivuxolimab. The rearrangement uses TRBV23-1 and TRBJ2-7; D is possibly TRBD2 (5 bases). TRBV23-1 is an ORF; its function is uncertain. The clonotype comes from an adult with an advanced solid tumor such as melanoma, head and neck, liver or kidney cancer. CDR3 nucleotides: TGCGCAACGAGACGGGGAACTTACGCGCAGTACTTC. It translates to CATRRGTYAQYF.